What follows is one T cell receptor (beta chain) and its context. Its antigen remains unidentified. Lesional scalp punch biopsies and peripheral blood came from alopecia areata patients. Sequencing relied on a cDNA template that was reverse transcribed from extracted RNA. Only in-frame clones appear in the TCRdb table, and some are missing; sequencing was by immunoSEQ multiplex PCR. The sample has 150,000 to 200,000 clones; about 60% are singletons. The record originates from a study of CD8+ T cells in alopecia areata. Study observations and caveats: The study found TCR sharing across patients less clear than in mice, possibly for HLA reasons. Scalp samples also yield sequences of resident alphabeta T cells from normal skin.

This TCR was sampled from a human donor with alopecia areata. This specimen consisted of CD4+ T cells sorted from blood, obtained at week 0.

The CDR3 sequence: CASSWTGRSYEQYF. DNA for the CDR3: TGTGCCAGCAGTTGGACAGGACGCTCCTACGAGCAGTACTTC. V is TRBV2 and J is TRBJ2-7, with 7 bases that match TRBD1. The CDR3 loop spans 14 amino acids. In germline, CDR1 is SNHLY, CDR2 FYNNEI. V lost 5 bases and J lost 0; bases outside the gene matches: 4.